This TCR beta chain was sequenced for a study of CD8+ T cells in alopecia areata. The authors extracted RNA and reverse transcribed it into cDNA as the sequencing template. Measured with immunoSEQ multiplex PCR; TCRdb has only the in-frame clones, and not every one. The sample contains about 180,000 clones, about 60% of which appear only once. This clone was found a few times. The sample was CD4+ T cells sorted from blood, taken at week 0. This TCR derives from a human donor with alopecia areata.

The CDR3 spells CASSDKNTGELFF. DNA for the CDR3: TGTGCCAGCAGCGATAAGAACACCGGGGAGCTGTTTTTT. The chain uses TRBV9 and TRBJ2-2, with unresolved D. The CDR3 length is 13 residues. The V gene lost 3 bases and the J gene lost 1 base, with 4 bases spanning the gap. Germline V CDR1 and CDR2: SGDLS, YYNGEE. Looking up the rest from reference TRBV9 and TRBJ2-2 gives the full variable domain: DSGVTQTPKHLITATGQRVTLRCSPRSGDLSVYWYQQSLDQGLQFLIQYYNGEERAKGNILERFSAQQFPDLHSELNLSSLELGDSALYFCASSDKNTGELFFGEGSRLTVL.